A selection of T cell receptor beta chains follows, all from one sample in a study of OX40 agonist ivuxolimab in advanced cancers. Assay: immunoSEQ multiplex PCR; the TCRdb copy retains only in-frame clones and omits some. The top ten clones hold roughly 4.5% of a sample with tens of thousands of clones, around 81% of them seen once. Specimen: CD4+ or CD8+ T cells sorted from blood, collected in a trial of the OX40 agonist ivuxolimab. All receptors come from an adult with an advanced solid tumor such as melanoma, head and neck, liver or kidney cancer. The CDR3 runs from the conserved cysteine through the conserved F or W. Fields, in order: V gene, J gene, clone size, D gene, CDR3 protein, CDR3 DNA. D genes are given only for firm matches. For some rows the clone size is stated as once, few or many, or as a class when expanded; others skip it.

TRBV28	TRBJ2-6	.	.	CASNSGVLSSGANVLTF	TGTGCCAGCAATTCAGGGGTGCTCAGCTCTGGGGCCAACGTCCTGACTTTC
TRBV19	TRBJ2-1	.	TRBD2	CASSLSSGAYNEQFF	TGTGCCAGTAGCCTATCTAGCGGGGCCTACAATGAGCAGTTCTTC
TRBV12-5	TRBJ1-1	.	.	CASGLLRTQDTEAFF	TGTGCTAGTGGTTTGTTGCGGACCCAGGACACTGAAGCTTTCTTT
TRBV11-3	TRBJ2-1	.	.	CASSLGPGNNEQFF	TGTGCCAGCAGCTTAGGCCCGGGGAACAATGAGCAGTTCTTC
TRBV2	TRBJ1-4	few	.	CASTTDLTLGEKLFF	TGTGCCAGCACCACAGACCTGACCTTGGGGGAAAAACTGTTTTTT
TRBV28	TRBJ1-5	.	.	CASSASGGVGQPQHF	TGTGCCAGCAGCGCCTCGGGGGGGGTAGGCCAGCCCCAGCATTTT
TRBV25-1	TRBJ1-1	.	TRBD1	CASKSDRGNTEAFF	TGTGCCAGCAAATCGGACAGGGGGAACACTGAAGCTTTCTTT
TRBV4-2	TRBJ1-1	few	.	CASSQAGTPVEAFF	TGTGCCAGCAGCCAGGCCGGGACACCAGTTGAAGCTTTCTTT
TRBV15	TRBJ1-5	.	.	CATATGFGNQPQHF	TGTGCCACCGCGACGGGGTTTGGCAATCAGCCCCAGCATTTT
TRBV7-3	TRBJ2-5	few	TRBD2	CASSSTSSSQETQYF	TGTGCCAGCAGCTCGACTAGCTCCTCCCAAGAGACCCAGTACTTC
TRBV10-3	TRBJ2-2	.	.	CAISDYIGPGELFF	TGTGCCATCAGTGACTACATAGGGCCCGGGGAGCTGTTTTTT
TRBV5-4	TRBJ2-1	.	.	CASSLDSSSYNEQFF	TGTGCCAGCAGCTTGGACAGCAGCTCCTACAATGAGCAGTTCTTC
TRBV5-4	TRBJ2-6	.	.	CASSLAEGEANVLTF	TGTGCCAGCAGCCTCGCCGAGGGGGAGGCCAACGTCCTGACTTTC
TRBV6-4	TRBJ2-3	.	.	CASSERGFTDTQYF	TGTGCCAGCAGTGAGAGGGGTTTCACAGATACGCAGTATTTT
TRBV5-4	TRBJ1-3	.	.	CASSLVWGSGNTIYF	TGTGCCAGCAGCTTGGTCTGGGGGAGTGGAAACACCATATATTTT
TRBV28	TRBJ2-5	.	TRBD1	CASSLYNRGRETQYF	TGTGCCAGCAGTTTATATAACAGGGGACGAGAGACCCAGTACTTC
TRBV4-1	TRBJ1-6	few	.	CASSQDGGGSPLHF	TGCGCCAGCAGCCAAGATGGGGGTGGTTCACCCCTCCACTTT
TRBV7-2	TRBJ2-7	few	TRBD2	CASSFGLAGASYEQYF	TGTGCCAGCAGCTTCGGACTAGCGGGGGCCTCCTACGAGCAGTACTTC
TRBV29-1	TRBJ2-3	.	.	CSVQYEADTQYF	TGCAGCGTCCAGTATGAAGCGGATACGCAGTATTTT
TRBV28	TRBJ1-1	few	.	CASGVRTEAFF	TGTGCCAGCGGAGTACGCACTGAAGCTTTCTTT
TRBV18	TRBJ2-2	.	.	CASSPTAGEGRGAGELFF	TGTGCCAGCTCACCCACGGCCGGCGAGGGACGAGGCGCCGGGGAGCTGTTTTTT
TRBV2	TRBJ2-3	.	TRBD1	CASIRQGSKTDTQYF	TGTGCCAGCATTCGACAGGGAAGTAAGACAGATACGCAGTATTTT
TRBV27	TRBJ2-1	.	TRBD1	CASSFTTGGLFF	TGTGCCAGCAGTTTCACTACAGGGGGCCTGTTCTTC
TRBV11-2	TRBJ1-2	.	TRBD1	CASSSQGASYGYTF	TGTGCCAGCAGCTCACAGGGGGCGAGCTATGGCTACACCTTC
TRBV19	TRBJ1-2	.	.	CASSIVLQWENYGYTF	TGTGCCAGTAGTATAGTTTTACAGTGGGAGAACTATGGCTACACCTTC
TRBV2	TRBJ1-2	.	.	CASSNRAINEGYTF	TGTGCCAGCAGCAACCGGGCCATAAATGAAGGCTACACCTTC
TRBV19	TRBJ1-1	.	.	CASSYPNTEAFF	TGTGCCAGTAGTTACCCGAACACTGAAGCTTTCTTT
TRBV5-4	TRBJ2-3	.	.	CASSLAGGPTDTQYF	TGTGCCAGCAGCTTGGCGGGGGGCCCCACAGATACGCAGTATTTT
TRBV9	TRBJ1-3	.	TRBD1	CASSVAVERGLLSGNTIYF	TGTGCCAGCAGCGTAGCAGTTGAGAGGGGGCTCCTCTCTGGAAACACCATATATTTT
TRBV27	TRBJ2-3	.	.	CASRDAHTDTQYF	TGTGCCAGCAGGGACGCCCACACAGATACGCAGTATTTT
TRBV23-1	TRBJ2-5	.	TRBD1	CASTLGTEETQYF	TGCGCCAGCACCTTAGGGACAGAAGAGACCCAGTACTTC
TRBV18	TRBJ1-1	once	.	CASSPISGVAEAFF	TGTGCCAGCTCACCGATCTCAGGGGTCGCTGAAGCTTTCTTT
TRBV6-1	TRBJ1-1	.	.	CASSTGNRFEAFF	TGTGCCAGCAGTACGGGAAACAGGTTTGAAGCTTTCTTT
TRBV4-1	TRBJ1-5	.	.	CASSSPGRNQPQHF	TGCGCCAGCAGCTCGCCGGGGCGAAATCAGCCCCAGCATTTT
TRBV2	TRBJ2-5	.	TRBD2	CASRSSGGDQETQYF	TGTGCCAGCAGGTCTAGCGGGGGGGATCAAGAGACCCAGTACTTC
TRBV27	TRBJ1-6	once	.	CASSERNSPLHF	TGTGCCAGCAGTGAACGAAATTCACCCCTCCACTTT
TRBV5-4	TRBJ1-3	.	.	CASSQDGFNTIYF	TGTGCCAGCAGCCAGGACGGGTTTAACACCATATATTTT
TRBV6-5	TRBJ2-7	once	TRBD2	CASRRGGLGTYEQYF	TGTGCCAGCAGAAGAGGGGGACTAGGGACCTACGAGCAGTACTTC
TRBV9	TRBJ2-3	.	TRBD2	CASSVGVAGEADTQYF	TGTGCCAGCAGCGTAGGGGTAGCGGGGGAGGCAGATACGCAGTATTTT
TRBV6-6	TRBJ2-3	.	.	CASSTSSGPGSTQYF	TGTGCCAGCAGTACGAGTAGCGGTCCTGGGAGTACGCAGTATTTT
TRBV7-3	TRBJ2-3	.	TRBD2	CASASGGLFTDTQYF	TGTGCCAGCGCCAGCGGGGGACTTTTCACAGATACGCAGTATTTT
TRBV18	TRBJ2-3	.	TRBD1	CASSPGQGVSDTQYF	TGTGCCAGCTCACCGGGACAGGGGGTGTCAGATACGCAGTATTTT
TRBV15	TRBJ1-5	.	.	CATSRGEGNQPQHF	TGTGCCACCAGCAGAGGGGAGGGGAATCAGCCCCAGCATTTT
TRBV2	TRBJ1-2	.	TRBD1	CASRTGTVFSGYTF	TGTGCCAGCAGAACCGGGACAGTTTTTTCTGGCTACACCTTC
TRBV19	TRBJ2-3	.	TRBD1	CASRKWTGTGTDTQYF	TGTGCCAGTAGAAAATGGACAGGGACTGGCACAGATACGCAGTATTTT
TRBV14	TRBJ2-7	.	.	CASSQQGWSYEQYF	TGTGCCAGCAGCCAGCAGGGGTGGTCCTACGAGCAGTACTTC
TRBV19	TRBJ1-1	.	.	CASSIIVSSRNTEAFF	TGTGCCAGTAGTATTATCGTATCAAGTCGGAACACTGAAGCTTTCTTT